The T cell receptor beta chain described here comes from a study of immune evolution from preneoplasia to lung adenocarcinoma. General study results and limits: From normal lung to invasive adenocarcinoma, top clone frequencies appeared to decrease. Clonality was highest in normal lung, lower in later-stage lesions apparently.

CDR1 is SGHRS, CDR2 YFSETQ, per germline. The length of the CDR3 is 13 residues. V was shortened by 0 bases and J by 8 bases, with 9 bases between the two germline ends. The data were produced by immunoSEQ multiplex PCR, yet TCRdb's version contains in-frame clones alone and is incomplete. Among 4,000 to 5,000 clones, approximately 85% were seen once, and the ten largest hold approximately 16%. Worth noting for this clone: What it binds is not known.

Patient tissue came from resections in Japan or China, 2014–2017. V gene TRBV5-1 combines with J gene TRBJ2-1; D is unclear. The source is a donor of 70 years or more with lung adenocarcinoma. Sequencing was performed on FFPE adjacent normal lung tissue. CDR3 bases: TGCGCCAGCAGCTTGGCGGGTACGGATGAGCAGTTCTTC. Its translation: CASSLAGTDEQFF.